This passage covers 25 T cell receptor beta chains from one sample sequenced in a study of response to subunit inactivated influenza vaccine. One entry per CDR3 protein results from TCRdb running MiXCR on the RT-PCR reads. The sample shows over 750,000 distinct CDR3 sequences, less than 25% of them seen only once. The sequencing here drew on PBMCs from blood, taken roughly 5 days after vaccination. The origin of the receptors is a man aged 50-60 years who received an inactivated influenza vaccine.

This clonotype was detected only a few times. The chain has TRBV29-1 and TRBJ1-1; D call uncertain. The ends were cut back, 7 bases at V and 2 bases at J, with 8 bases in the middle. This CDR3 region has 11 residues. The germline V gene has CDR1 SQVTM and CDR2 ANQGSEA. The CDR3 DNA reads TGCAGCGCCATGGATAACACTGAAGCTTTCTTT. As protein: CSAMDNTEAFF.

V and J are TRBV20-1 and TRBJ2-3; the D call may be TRBD1 or TRBD2 (5 bases each). In germline, CDR1 is DFQATT, CDR2 SNEGSKA (reference sequence). This CDR3 spans 13 amino acids. Trimming removed 5 bases at V and 4 bases at J, with 13 bases between. The CDR3 DNA sequence: TGCAGTGCTCGGGACCCGGACTCAGATACGCAGTATTTT. This translates into CSARDPDSDTQYF.

A single count supports this clonotype. The chain combines TRBV14 with TRBJ2-7; D remains ambiguous. V shed 0 bases and J shed 3 bases, with 18 bases lying between them. Per germline, CDR1 SGHDN and CDR2 FVKESK. CDR3 size: 17 residues. Written as DNA, the CDR3 is TGTGCCAGCAGCCAAGACCGGTCGCGGACCTACCGCTACGAGCAGTACTTC. This codes for CASSQDRSRTYRYEQYF.

This clonotype was detected only a few times. The chain combines TRBV5-5 with TRBJ1-1; no clear D. Per germline, CDR1 SGHKS and CDR2 YYEKEE (reference sequence). The V end was cut by 0 bases, the J end by 1 base, with 7 bases between. CDR3 length: 14 amino acids. The CDR3 region is CASSLAPENTEAFF. CDR3 sequence (DNA): TGTGCCAGCAGCTTGGCTCCGGAGAACACTGAAGCTTTCTTT. Based on the CDR3 plus reference TRBV5-5 and TRBJ1-1, the full variable domain is DAGVTQSPTHLIKTRGQQVTLRCSPISGHKSVSWYQQVLGQGPQFIFQYYEKEERGRGNFPDRFSARQFPNYSSELNVNALLLGDSALYLCASSLAPENTEAFFGQGTRLTVV.

This clonotype showed up just a few times. The chain employs TRBV2 and TRBJ2-1, with D unclear. The V gene lost 7 bases and the J gene lost 5 bases, with 15 bases spanning the gap. The CDR3 covers 14 residues. Germline values: CDR1 SNHLY, CDR2 FYNNEI. CDR3 coding DNA: TGTGCCAGCACCAGAGGAGACAAAAACAATGAGCAGTTCTTC. It codes for CASTRGDKNNEQFF.

This chain uses TRBV4-3 with TRBJ2-1; 10 nucleotides align to TRBD2. There are 17 residues in the CDR3. CDR1 LGHNA and CDR2 YSLEER come from the germline V gene. Trimming removed 1 base from V and 4 bases from J; junction bases left unmatched: 7. CDR3 DNA: TGCGCCAGCAGCCAAGCGCTAGCGGGGGCCTGGTACAATGAGCAGTTCTTC. Residues: CASSQALAGAWYNEQFF.

This clonotype has more than one count but fewer than ten. The chain links TRBV10-3 to TRBJ2-1; TRBD1 agrees at 8 bases. The CDR3 has 14 residues. Per the germline V gene, CDR1 is ENHRY and CDR2 is SYGVKD. With 2 bases clipped from V and 5 bases from J, the junction kept 2 bases outside the gene matches. CDR3 bases: TGTGCCATCAGTGAGGGACAGGGCAACAATGAGCAGTTCTTC. This codes for CAISEGQGNNEQFF.

The chain recombines TRBV12-3 or TRBV12-4 with TRBJ1-2, with D perhaps matching TRBD1 (6 bases). Trimming removed 3 bases at V and 4 bases at J, with 12 bases between. This CDR3 contains 14 residues. CDR3 sequence reads: CASSFSSQGYGYTF. CDR3 nucleotide sequence: TGTGCCAGCAGTTTTAGTTCACAGGGCTATGGCTACACCTTC.

Only one count was recorded for this clonotype. The V gene is TRBV7-2, the J gene TRBJ2-3, with a tentative D call TRBD2 (5 bases). This CDR3 is built from 15 residues. CDR1 SGHTA and CDR2 FQGNSA come from the germline V gene. Trimming stripped 6 bases from V and 1 base from J, with 14 bases between. The CDR3 bases are TGTGCCAGCAGTTTCCAGCACGGGGGCACAGATACGCAGTATTTT. It is translated as CASSFQHGGTDTQYF.

This clonotype was picked up a small number of times. The chain couples TRBV7-2 to TRBJ2-7, with TRBD1 matching 7 bases. Germline loops: CDR1 SGHTA, CDR2 FQGNSA. V gave up 3 bases and J gave up 2 bases; unmatched junction bases: 4. This CDR3 has 14 residues. The CDR3 nucleotides read TGTGCCAGCAGCTTGGACAGGTGGGCCTACGAGCAGTACTTC. Amino acid sequence: CASSLDRWAYEQYF.

This sequence joins TRBV3-1 and TRBJ2-1; TRBD2 matches at 11 bases. Trimming cost V 3 bases and J 7 bases; bases outside gene matches: 5. The CDR3 length is 15 residues. Per germline, CDR1 LGHDT and CDR2 YNNKEL (reference sequence). CDR3 coding DNA: TGTGCCAGCAGCCAGGGGACTAGCGGACAGAATGAGCAGTTCTTC. Translated: CASSQGTSGQNEQFF.

This clonotype was seen a few times. The rearrangement uses TRBV7-6 and TRBJ2-7; possibly TRBD2 for D (5 bases). Trimming pared 5 bases from V and 0 bases from J, leaving 11 bases between. The CDR3 is 14 amino acids. Per germline, CDR1 SGHVS and CDR2 FNYEAQ. The CDR3 is CASSDYSYSYEQYF. The CDR3 coding sequence is TGTGCCAGCAGCGACTACAGCTACTCCTACGAGCAGTACTTC.

A few counts support this clonotype. This rearrangement joins TRBV6-5 to TRBJ2-7; D perhaps matches TRBD1 (6 bases). The CDR3 has 14 amino acids. The V gene's germline CDR1 is MNHEY and CDR2 SVGAGI. Trimming shortened V by 2 bases and J by 3 bases, and 11 bases separated the two germline ends. CDR3 region: CASSYGQGFYEQYF. The DNA of the CDR3 is TGTGCCAGCAGTTACGGCCAGGGGTTCTACGAGCAGTACTTC.

V gene TRBV20-1 combines with J gene TRBJ2-3, with 13 bases lining up with TRBD2. The trim removed 0 bases at V and 7 bases at J, leaving 10 bases unmatched. CDR3 length equals 17 residues. CDR1 and CDR2 from the germline V gene are DFQATT and SNEGSKA (reference sequence). The CDR3 nucleotides are TGCAGTGCTAGAGATTCGGGGGGACTAGCGGGATCAAATACGCAGTATTTT. Encoded protein: CSARDSGGLAGSNTQYF.

This clonotype was counted a few times. The V and J genes are TRBV12-3 or TRBV12-4 and TRBJ2-5; the D is unclear. Trimming left V 3 bases short and J 7 bases short, with 12 bases between. This CDR3 is 13 amino acids long. The CDR3 DNA reads as TGTGCCAGCAGTTTCCCCCTGCCTGCGACCCAGTACTTC. This sequence encodes CASSFPLPATQYF.

The chain combines TRBV4-2 with TRBJ2-6; D gene unclear. The CDR3 covers 16 residues. The V and J ends lost 4 bases and 0 bases respectively, with 10 bases between them. Per germline, CDR1 LGHNA and CDR2 YNFKEQ. CDR3 region: CASSPVAPSGANVLTF. CDR3 nucleotide sequence: TGTGCCAGCAGCCCGGTGGCCCCCTCTGGGGCCAACGTCCTGACTTTC.

This clonotype was seen many times. V is TRBV12-3 or TRBV12-4 and J is TRBJ2-7; no definite D call. This CDR3 has 14 residues. V dropped 3 bases and J dropped 3 bases, with 12 bases sitting between them. The CDR3 DNA follows: TGTGCCAGCAGTTTGAATCCCGGTTTCTACGAGCAGTACTTC. It translates to CASSLNPGFYEQYF.

This clonotype was detected only a few times. This chain connects TRBV12-3 or TRBV12-4 to TRBJ2-5; D tentatively fits TRBD1 or TRBD2 (7 bases each). The CDR3 is 14 residues long. V was trimmed by 6 bases and J by 7 bases, leaving 18 bases between them. This CDR3 reads CASSRGDRGLTQYF. The CDR3 region has the DNA TGTGCCAGCAGCCGGGGGGACAGAGGATTGACCCAGTACTTC.

The chain is built from TRBV7-6 and TRBJ2-7, with D perhaps TRBD1 or TRBD2 (6 bases each). V lost 4 bases and J 2 bases, leaving 21 bases between the germline ends. Germline CDR1 reads SGHVS; CDR2 reads FNYEAQ. The CDR3 is made up of 17 amino acids. The DNA for the CDR3 is TGTGCCAGCAGCTCCCCCGAGGGGTGGAGGGGGACCTACGAGCAGTACTTC. Protein sequence: CASSSPEGWRGTYEQYF.

The genes are TRBV7-9 and TRBJ2-1, with D uncertain. Trimming stripped 5 bases from V and 4 bases from J, with 12 bases between. The CDR3 runs 14 residues. Germline values: CDR1 SEHNR, CDR2 FQNEAQ (reference sequence). CDR3 sequence (DNA): TGTGCCAGCAGCCCTGGGTCCGGTTACAATGAGCAGTTCTTC. Amino acids: CASSPGSGYNEQFF.

A few counts support this clonotype. The V gene is TRBV2, the J gene TRBJ2-2, with D uncertain. Trimming pared 8 bases from V and 3 bases from J, leaving 13 bases between. The CDR3 consists of 14 residues. Germline V gives CDR1 SNHLY, CDR2 FYNNEI. The CDR3 region is CASQDPSDTGELFF. In nucleotides, the CDR3 is TGTGCCAGCCAAGACCCTTCCGACACCGGGGAGCTGTTTTTT.

V is TRBV20-1 and J is TRBJ1-1, with D uncertain. Germline values: CDR1 DFQATT, CDR2 SNEGSKA (reference sequence). This CDR3 comprises 14 residues. The V gene lost 0 bases and the J gene lost 5 bases, with 13 bases spanning the gap. The CDR3 sequence is CSARDPPAGTEAFF. The CDR3 DNA follows: TGCAGTGCTAGAGATCCACCCGCGGGGACTGAAGCTTTCTTT.

This clonotype has just a few counts. This chain joins TRBV6-1 and TRBJ2-5, with a weak D call TRBD2 (5 bases). CDR1 is MNHNS and CDR2 is SASEGT in the germline V gene. With 7 bases removed from V and 5 bases from J, the gap between germline ends came to 11 bases. The CDR3 is made up of 12 amino acids. CDR3 in DNA: TGTGCCAGCACGGGGTCGCAGGAGACCCAGTACTTC. Its translation: CASTGSQETQYF.

The count of this clonotype is one. The chain couples TRBV7-2 to TRBJ2-7; D may be TRBD1 (6 bases). Trimming removed 5 bases from V and 3 bases from J, with 14 bases in between. Germline loops: CDR1 SGHTA, CDR2 FQGNSA. The CDR3 has 14 residues. CDR3 sequence (DNA): TGTGCCAGCAGCGTCGTAGAGGGGGACTACGAGCAGTACTTC. It codes for CASSVVEGDYEQYF.

This clonotype was seen only a few times. This chain links TRBV18 with TRBJ2-7; no reliable D call. CDR1 is KGHSH and CDR2 is LQKENI in the germline V gene. This CDR3 is 15 amino acids long. Deletions cut 2 bases from V and 1 base from J, with 12 bases between. The CDR3 DNA follows: TGTGCCAGCTCACCATCCGGCAGCCAGTCCTACGAGCAGTACTTC. It encodes CASSPSGSQSYEQYF.